This T cell receptor (beta chain) comes out of a study of blood T cell repertoires in COVID-19. Study summary: Sources were T cells, B-cell-depleted T cells, or PBMCs; the material itself was cDNA or gDNA.

Patients in Seattle were enrolled during active infection, then followed longitudinally. In the authors' methods: Estimates of nucleated cell counts were drawn from the amplification of reference gene primers. Sequencing was performed with immunoSEQ multiplex PCR; in TCRdb, only in-frame clones are kept and a portion is missing. The V and J calls and clone size were taken over from that table, and D and trimming were inferred from the DNA. The sample gives some 120,000 clones, roughly nine tenths of which show up once; about 4.5% is in the top ten. Germline CDR1 MNHNS, CDR2 SASEGT. Trimming removed 3 bases from V and 5 bases from J; junction bases left unmatched: 3. The CDR3 has 14 residues.

The TCR originated in a man in his fifties or sixties with COVID-19, enrolled during active disease. The sequencing sample was made of peripheral blood. The rearrangement uses TRBV6-1 and TRBJ2-2, with TRBD2 matching 7 bases. DNA for the CDR3: TGTGCCAGCAGTGAGCGGGAGTGGACCGGGGAGCTGTTTTTT. As protein: CASSEREWTGELFF.